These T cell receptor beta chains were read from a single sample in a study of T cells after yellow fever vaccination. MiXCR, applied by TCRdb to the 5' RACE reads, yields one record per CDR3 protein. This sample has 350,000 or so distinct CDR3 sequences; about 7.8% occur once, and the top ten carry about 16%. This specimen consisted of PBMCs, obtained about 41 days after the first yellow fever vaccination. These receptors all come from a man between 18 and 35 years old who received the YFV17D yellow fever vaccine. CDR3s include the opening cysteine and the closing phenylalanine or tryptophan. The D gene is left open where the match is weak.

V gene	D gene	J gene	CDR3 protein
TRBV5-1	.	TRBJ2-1	CASSLATIGLGGNEQFF
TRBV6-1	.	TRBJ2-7	CASRGGLTYEQYF
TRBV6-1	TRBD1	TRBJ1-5	CASSRGPVGRGLYQPQHF
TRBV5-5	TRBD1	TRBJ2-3	CAKWTGITDTQYF
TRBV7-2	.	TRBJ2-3	CASSLNVGPWYF
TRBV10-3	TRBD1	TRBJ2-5	CAISDPGQGQETQYF
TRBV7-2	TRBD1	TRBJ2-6	CASSQGQAYSGANVLTF
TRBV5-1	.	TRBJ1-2	CASSLDGQGLSYGYTF
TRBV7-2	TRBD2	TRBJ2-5	CASSQASGGGLSQYF
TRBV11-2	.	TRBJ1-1	CASSLEWRLKNTEAFF
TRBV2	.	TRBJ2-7	CASTRSDGYEQYF
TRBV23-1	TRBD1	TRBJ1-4	CASGDGTGGEKLFF
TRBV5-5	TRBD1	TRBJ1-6	CASSEGTGHSPLHF
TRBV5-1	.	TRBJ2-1	CASSLTAGGNNEQFF
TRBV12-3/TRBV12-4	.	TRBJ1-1	CASSSGTGSEAFF
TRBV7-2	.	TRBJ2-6	CAFGANVLTF
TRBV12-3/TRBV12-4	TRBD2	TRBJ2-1	CASSPTSGGDEQFF
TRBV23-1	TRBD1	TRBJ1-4	CASTNGQGVNEKLFF
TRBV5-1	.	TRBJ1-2	CASSLAKGLGYGYTF
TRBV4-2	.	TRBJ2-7	CASSQPLDLAYEQYF
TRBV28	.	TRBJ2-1	CASHSLARVRGEQFF
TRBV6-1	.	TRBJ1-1	CASSQARWTQAFF